This entry lists 29 T cell receptor beta chains sequenced from one sample in a study of OX40 agonist ivuxolimab in advanced cancers. Clones were sequenced by immunoSEQ multiplex PCR, and TCRdb holds only the in-frame ones, with some missing. The sample holds about 37,000 clones, approximately 84% seen once. The sample in question was CD4+ or CD8+ T cells sorted from blood, obtained in a trial of the OX40 agonist ivuxolimab. The receptors derive from an adult with an advanced solid tumor such as melanoma, head and neck, liver or kidney cancer.

The genes are TRBV7-2 and TRBJ1-2, with D possibly matching TRBD1 (5 bases). Germline V gene sequence: CDR1 SGHTA, CDR2 FQGNSA. This CDR3 has 16 residues. With 2 bases removed from V and 4 bases from J, the gap between germline ends came to 17 bases. The CDR3 loop reads CASSLSGLSGFYGYTF. The CDR3 region has the DNA TGTGCCAGCAGCTTAAGTGGGTTATCAGGGTTCTATGGCTACACCTTC.

The chain carries TRBV5-6 and TRBJ1-1, with D unresolved. Germline-derived CDR1 and CDR2 are SGHDT and YYEEEE. This CDR3 comprises 15 residues. Trimming took 3 bases from V and 5 from J, leaving 17 bases between them. CDR3 sequence (DNA): TGTGCCAGCAGCTCCCTCGGGGTCGGGGAGACTGAAGCTTTCTTT. Its protein is CASSSLGVGETEAFF.

This clone was detected a few times. CDR3 region: CAWSAAYNTEAFF. CDR3 DNA sequence: TGTGCCTGGAGTGCAGCGTATAACACTGAAGCTTTCTTT. This chain links TRBV30 with TRBJ1-1; no firm D call. CDR3 size: 13 residues. CDR1 and CDR2 from the germline V gene are GTSNPN and SVGIG (reference sequence). Trimming took 1 base from V and 2 from J, leaving 8 bases between them.

In its sample, this clone was seen once. The rearrangement uses TRBV9 and TRBJ2-7; D ambiguous. V shed 0 bases and J shed 2 bases, with 6 bases lying between them. The germline CDR1 and CDR2 sequences are SGDLS and YYNGEE. This CDR3 has 13 amino acids. The CDR3 DNA follows: TGTGCCAGCAGCGTAGACGGAACCTACGAGCAGTACTTC. It is translated as CASSVDGTYEQYF.

The chain combines TRBV6-5 with TRBJ2-3; D tentatively reads TRBD1 or TRBD2 (5 bases each). Between the trimmed V and J ends, which lost 2 bases and 3 bases, there was a span of 6 bases. From germline, CDR1 is MNHEY and CDR2 SVGAGI. The length of the CDR3 is 13 residues. DNA for the CDR3: TGTGCCAGCAGTTACGAGGGGACAGATACGCAGTATTTT. Residues: CASSYEGTDTQYF.

J is TRBJ2-7 and V is TRBV19, with D hard to call. V lost 6 bases to trimming and J lost 3 bases, with 15 bases between them. The CDR3 sequence is 14 residues long. From germline, CDR1 is LNHDA and CDR2 SQIVND (reference sequence). The CDR3 nucleotides read TGTGCCAGTAGCTTATCGATTGCCTACTACGAGCAGTACTTC. The encoded protein is CASSLSIAYYEQYF.

V is TRBV2 and J is TRBJ2-3; 9 positions match TRBD2. The CDR3 totals 17 residues. CDR1 and CDR2 (germline): SNHLY, FYNNEI. V dropped 0 bases and J dropped 6; count of bases not matched to a gene: 10. The CDR3 DNA reads TGTGCCAGCAGTGAAGCAGGGGCTAGCGGGGAACTTGATACGCAGTATTTT. Translation: CASSEAGASGELDTQYF.

The chain employs TRBV30 and TRBJ2-7; perhaps TRBD2 as D (5 bases). This CDR3 comprises 14 residues. V was clipped by 0 bases and J by 0 bases, with 9 bases between them. Germline values: CDR1 GTSNPN, CDR2 SVGIG (reference sequence). The CDR3 sequence is CAWSVGSGSYEQYF. In nucleotides, the CDR3 is TGTGCCTGGAGTGTGGGAAGCGGCTCCTACGAGCAGTACTTC. Looking up the rest from reference TRBV30 and TRBJ2-7 gives the full variable domain: SQTIHQWPATLVQPVGSPLSLECTVEGTSNPNLYWYRQAAGRGLQLLFYSVGIGQISSEVPQNLSASRPQDRQFILSSKKLLLSDSGFYLCAWSVGSGSYEQYFGPGTRLTVT.

This rearrangement joins TRBV4-3 to TRBJ2-3; 7 bases agree with TRBD2. The length of the CDR3 is 16 residues. The junction had 10 bases not matched to a gene; V was cut back by 2 bases and J by 5 bases. CDR1 and CDR2 (germline): LGHNA, YSLEER. The CDR3 protein is CASSQSRDYQRDTQYF. CDR3 bases: TGCGCCAGCAGCCAATCCCGGGACTACCAAAGAGATACGCAGTATTTT.

The chain recombines TRBV4-3 with TRBJ2-1; 13 bases line up with TRBD2. After removal of 0 bases from V and 8 bases from J, the junction contained 7 bases not matched to a gene. CDR3 size: 17 residues. Germline CDR1 is LGHNA and CDR2 is YSLEER. CDR3 coding DNA: TGCGCCAGCAGCCAAGAACGACTAGCGGGGGGCCTCTATGAGCAGTTCTTC. Translation gives CASSQERLAGGLYEQFF.

V and J are TRBV5-1 and TRBJ2-6, with D hard to call. The germline CDR1 and CDR2 sequences are SGHRS and YFSETQ. This CDR3 spans 14 amino acids. V gave up 4 bases and J gave up 0 bases, with 5 bases separating them. The CDR3 spells CASSEDSGANVLTF. The CDR3 DNA is TGCGCCAGCAGCGAGGACTCTGGGGCCAACGTCCTGACTTTC.

This clone was seen only once. The chain carries TRBV13 and TRBJ2-3, with 9 bases identical to TRBD2. The V gene's germline CDR1 is PRHDT and CDR2 FYEKMQ (reference sequence). The CDR3 has 18 amino acids. V trimming: 5 bases; J trimming: 0 bases; junction bases outside the gene matches: 12. The chain's CDR3 is CASSRWERGAPSTDTQYF. In DNA form, the CDR3 reads TGTGCCAGCAGCCGGTGGGAGCGGGGGGCCCCTAGCACAGATACGCAGTATTTT.

The chain couples TRBV6-1 to TRBJ2-1; TRBD1 or TRBD2 may be the D gene (5 bases each). Germline CDR1 is MNHNS and CDR2 is SASEGT. The CDR3 is 14 amino acids. Deletions cut 7 bases from V and 7 bases from J, with 17 bases between. The CDR3 region has the DNA TGTGCCAGCACCGCATTTTCGGGGCAGAATGAGCAGTTCTTC. Its translation is CASTAFSGQNEQFF.

The V and J genes are TRBV5-1 and TRBJ2-7; no clear D. The CDR3 is 13 amino acids. From germline, CDR1 is SGHRS and CDR2 YFSETQ. Trimming shortened V by 0 bases and J by 1 base, and 5 bases separated the two germline ends. CDR3: CASSLVESYEQYF. In DNA, the CDR3 is TGCGCCAGCAGCTTGGTAGAATCCTACGAGCAGTACTTC.

CDR3 nucleotide sequence: TGTGCCAGCAGCGTTACGGGGGCTGGAAACACCATATATTTT. It is translated as CASSVTGAGNTIYF. The chain employs TRBV9 and TRBJ1-3; TRBD1 might be the D (5 bases). The CDR3 runs 14 residues. Trimming pared 2 bases from V and 2 bases from J, leaving 8 bases between. Germline values: CDR1 SGDLS, CDR2 YYNGEE.

This clone appeared a few times. This chain links TRBV7-6 with TRBJ2-3; TRBD2 matches 9 bases. The CDR3 has 16 residues. The germline CDR1 and CDR2 sequences are SGHVS and FNYEAQ. V lost 4 bases, J lost 1 base, and 6 bases stayed unmatched. DNA for the CDR3: TGTGCCAGCAGCTACGCGGGGGGGCCTGGCACAGATACGCAGTATTTT. Protein product: CASSYAGGPGTDTQYF.

The chain links TRBV19 to TRBJ2-1; the D is unclear. V was shortened by 4 bases and J by 5 bases, with 15 bases between the two germline ends. Germline V gene data show CDR1 as LNHDA and CDR2 as SQIVND (reference sequence). This CDR3 has 15 residues. This CDR3 is CASSTPQLSHNEQFF. The CDR3 DNA sequence: TGTGCCAGTAGTACGCCCCAACTCAGCCACAATGAGCAGTTCTTC.

This clone has just one count. This rearrangement joins TRBV6-1 to TRBJ2-1; 7 bases map to TRBD1. CDR3 size: 15 residues. With 4 bases clipped from V and 3 bases from J, the junction kept 6 bases outside the gene matches. Looked up from germline, CDR1 is MNHNS and CDR2 is SASEGT. The CDR3 DNA is TGTGCCAGCAGTGGCCGGGACAGCCTCTACAATGAGCAGTTCTTC. It is translated as CASSGRDSLYNEQFF.

The chain is built from TRBV7-6 and TRBJ2-3, with D possibly TRBD1 on 5 matching bases. Trimming removed 2 bases at V and 2 bases at J, with 17 bases between. The CDR3 is 17 amino acids. Germline assignment: CDR1 SGHVS and CDR2 FNYEAQ. The DNA of the CDR3 is TGTGCCAGCAGCTTACTGGTAGGGGCCACTTCCACAGATACGCAGTATTTT. It codes for CASSLLVGATSTDTQYF.

The rearrangement links TRBV13 to TRBJ2-1; 14 nucleotides match TRBD2. V trimming: 5 bases; J trimming: 4 bases; junction bases outside the gene matches: 4. The CDR3 runs to 16 residues. The germline gives CDR1 PRHDT, CDR2 FYEKMQ (reference sequence). CDR3 residues: CASSRLAGGLYNEQFF. Written as DNA, the CDR3 is TGTGCCAGCAGCCGACTAGCGGGGGGGCTGTACAATGAGCAGTTCTTC. The full variable domain, rest sourced from reference TRBV13 and TRBJ2-1, is AAGVIQSPRHLIKEKRETATLKCYPIPRHDTVYWYQQGPGQDPQFLISFYEKMQSDKGSIPDRFSAQQFSDYHSELNMSSLELGDSALYFCASSRLAGGLYNEQFFGPGTRLTVL.

The genes are TRBV19 and TRBJ2-7; no clear D. CDR3 length equals 13 residues. The germline V and J ends were trimmed by 6 bases and 0 bases, with 9 bases remaining between them. Germline values: CDR1 LNHDA, CDR2 SQIVND (reference sequence). The CDR3 sequence: CASSSDGSYEQYF. The DNA of the CDR3 is TGTGCCAGTAGCTCGGACGGCTCCTACGAGCAGTACTTC.

This clone has just a few counts. The chain is built from TRBV29-1 and TRBJ2-2; D not resolved. V was cut by 4 bases and J by 4 bases, with 16 bases left in between. The CDR3 is 15 residues long. The germline V gene has CDR1 SQVTM and CDR2 ANQGSEA. The CDR3 loop is CSVVYIGSSTGELFF. The CDR3 coding sequence is TGCAGCGTTGTTTACATAGGGTCATCCACCGGGGAGCTGTTTTTT.

The V gene is TRBV27, the J gene TRBJ2-4; the D gene is possibly TRBD1 (6 bases). The CDR3 loop spans 14 amino acids. V was pared by 5 bases and J by 8 bases, with 16 bases between. The germline CDR1 and CDR2 sequences are MNHEY and SMNVEV (reference sequence). CDR3 loop: CASSPTVGGYIQYF. The CDR3 coding sequence is TGTGCCAGCAGTCCAACCGTAGGGGGTTACATTCAGTACTTC.

The chain links TRBV13 to TRBJ2-3, with D possibly TRBD2 on 5 matching bases. The germline CDR1 and CDR2 sequences are PRHDT and FYEKMQ (reference sequence). CDR3 length: 14 residues. Trimming removed 5 bases from V and 6 bases from J, with 15 bases in between. The DNA for the CDR3 is TGTGCCAGCAGCGCCCGCCGGGGAAGGGATACGCAGTATTTT. This gives the protein CASSARRGRDTQYF. Full variable domain (missing parts from reference TRBV13 and TRBJ2-3): AAGVIQSPRHLIKEKRETATLKCYPIPRHDTVYWYQQGPGQDPQFLISFYEKMQSDKGSIPDRFSAQQFSDYHSELNMSSLELGDSALYFCASSARRGRDTQYFGPGTRLTVL.

The V call is TRBV5-1, the J call TRBJ1-2; 9 bases fit TRBD1. Germline V gene lookup returns CDR1 SGHRS and CDR2 YFSETQ. V dropped 1 base and J dropped 7; count of bases not matched to a gene: 2. This CDR3 contains 13 residues. The DNA of the CDR3 is TGCGCCAGCAGCTTGACAGGGGGCTCTGGCTACACCTTC. It codes for CASSLTGGSGYTF. Full variable domain (rest looked up from reference TRBV5-1 and TRBJ1-2): KAGVTQTPRYLIKTRGQQVTLSCSPISGHRSVSWYQQTPGQGLQFLFEYFSETQRNKGNFPGRFSGRQFSNSRSEMNVSTLELGDSALYLCASSLTGGSGYTFGSGTRLTVV.

The chain combines TRBV4-2 with TRBJ1-4; no definite D call. V lost 3 bases to trimming and J lost 8 bases, with 4 bases between them. From germline, CDR1 is LGHNA and CDR2 YNFKEQ. This CDR3 spans 11 amino acids. CDR3 sequence reads: CASSQEEKLFF. The CDR3 DNA sequence: TGTGCCAGCAGCCAGGAAGAAAAACTGTTTTTT.

The chain carries TRBV12-1 and TRBJ1-2. TRBV12-1 is reported as a pseudogene. There are 12 residues in the CDR3. Written as DNA, the CDR3 is TGTGCCAGCAGCTTTGACTCGGATGGCTACACCTTC. This codes for CASSFDSDGYTF.

The chain couples TRBV5-8 to TRBJ1-3; D is ambiguous. The CDR3 is 14 residues long. V dropped 1 base and J dropped 2 bases, with 7 bases sitting between them. Germline V gene lookup returns CDR1 SGHTS and CDR2 YDEGEE. This CDR3 reads CASSLFGAGNTIYF. The CDR3 coding sequence is TGTGCCAGCAGCTTGTTCGGGGCTGGAAACACCATATATTTT.

V is TRBV11-2 and J is TRBJ1-2; D gene uncertain. CDR1 and CDR2 (germline): SGHAT, FQNNGV. The CDR3 is made up of 13 amino acids. V lost 1 base to trimming and J lost 0 bases, with 3 bases between them. The CDR3 sequence: CASSLGPNYGYTF. The DNA for the CDR3 is TGTGCCAGCAGCTTAGGGCCTAACTATGGCTACACCTTC.